Sequencing of this T cell receptor beta chain was carried out in a study of control samples from healthy donors and cancer patients. The method was immunoSEQ multiplex PCR; TCRdb's version includes in-frame clones alone and lacks a portion of them. The sample records 96,000 or so clones, more than 80% being singletons. The J segment lost 7 bases and the V segment lost 3 bases, leaving 11 bases of the junction unmatched. This CDR3 spans 15 amino acids. Germline loops: CDR1 MGHRA, CDR2 YSYEKL. The sequence derives from a man aged 18-30 years in good health. This chain joins TRBV4-1 and TRBJ1-1; 7 positions match TRBD1. Sequences were obtained from blood. The CDR3 is CASSQLSGQAVEAFF. The CDR3 DNA sequence: TGCGCCAGCAGCCAGTTATCCGGACAGGCAGTTGAAGCTTTCTTT.